This T cell receptor beta chain stems from a study of radiotherapy plus CTLA-4 blockade in lung cancer (dated by TCRdb to the late 2010s). Notes on the research overall: Objective responses occurred in roughly a sixth of enrolled patients, and roughly 30% achieved disease control.

The CDR3 runs 13 residues from the cysteine to the phenylalanine. This entry keeps only the CDR3 DNA: 39 bases, framed from base 1. Trimming at the junction amounts to 7 bases on V and 0 bases on J, and the germline ends lie 12 bases apart. Looking up the germline V gene (reference sequence) yields CDR1 GTSNPN and CDR2 SVGIG. In this study, focal radiation therapy paired with CTLA-4 blockade (ipilimumab) was tested in patients who had chemo-refractory metastatic non-small-cell lung cancer. A remark on this clone: It has no known antigen specificity. No base qualities exist here, and no much larger clone lies one base off it.

Summary of the overall study and its limitations: TCR clones derived from tumors expanded in peripheral blood after treatment with radiotherapy and ipilimumab. The strongest predictors of response were reported to be early dynamic shifts in blood T cell clones along with a rise in serum interferon-beta following radiation.

Receptor amplification or capture employed the immunoSEQ multiplex PCR assay. This is the immuneACCESS table as TCRdb keeps it, with only in-frame sequences that have V and J called. A part of the clones is gone; compared with another copy, unresolved V genes explain less than half, and the rest is unexplained. The sample records tens of thousands of clones, around 76% of which are singletons. 4% of the sample rests with the top ten. This TCR was sampled from a human donor with non-small cell lung cancer who had a partial response to radiotherapy plus ipilimumab. Some clones in this sample may be carry-over from other donors' samples. The source material was peripheral blood, sampled from a patient treated with radiotherapy plus ipilimumab. The V gene is TRBV30 and the J gene is TRBJ1-1, with TRBD1 as a weak D call on 6 bases. The DNA reads as follows: TGTGCCTTGAGACAGGAGATGAACACTGAAGCTTTCTTT. Translated, it reads CALRQEMNTEAFF. This CDR3, with the reference TRBV30 and TRBJ1-1 proteins standing in past its ends, gives the full variable domain SQTIHQWPATLVQPVGSPLSLECTVEGTSNPNLYWYRQAAGRGLQLLFYSVGIGQISSEVPQNLSASRPQDRQFILSSKKLLLSDSGFYLCALRQEMNTEAFFGQGTRLTVV.